This is a list of T cell receptor beta chains from one sample in a study of blood T cell repertoires in COVID-19. Some clones are missing from TCRdb's copy, which holds only in-frame ones; the method was immunoSEQ multiplex PCR. Of 70,000 to 80,000 clones listed, approximately 84% are singletons. Material: peripheral blood. Receptors originate from a human donor in a cohort sampled during active COVID-19. CDR3s include the opening cysteine and the closing phenylalanine or tryptophan. D genes are given only for firm matches. The size field is filled for only some rows; it gives once, few, many or a size class.

.	TRBJ2-5	TRBV12-3/TRBV12-4	.	CASRTGLGETQYF	TGTGCCAGCAGGACGGGACTCGGGGAGACCCAGTACTTC
.	TRBJ1-1	TRBV27	TRBD1	CASSTGVTEAFF	TGTGCCAGCAGTACAGGGGTTACTGAAGCTTTCTTT
.	TRBJ1-5	TRBV7-2	.	CASSLDSGGSNQPQHF	TGTGCCAGCAGCTTAGATAGCGGGGGAAGCAATCAGCCCCAGCATTTT
.	TRBJ2-2	TRBV7-2	.	CASSLVSRLENTGELFF	TGTGCCAGCAGCTTAGTGTCCCGGCTAGAAAACACCGGGGAGCTGTTTTTT
once	TRBJ2-7	TRBV12-3/TRBV12-4	.	CASSSGDEQYF	TGTGCCAGCAGTTCAGGGGACGAGCAGTACTTC
.	TRBJ2-3	TRBV9	TRBD2	CASSASGGNPTDTQYF	TGTGCCAGCAGCGCCAGCGGGGGGAACCCCACAGATACGCAGTATTTT
.	TRBJ1-5	TRBV5-4	TRBD1	CASSWGQGAQHF	TGTGCCAGCAGCTGGGGACAGGGGGCCCAGCATTTT
once	TRBJ1-2	TRBV5-4	TRBD1	CASSLDRGYGYTF	TGTGCCAGCAGCTTGGACAGGGGGTATGGCTACACCTTC
.	TRBJ1-2	TRBV9	.	CASSLGTVGVHGYTF	TGTGCCAGCAGCCTAGGGACGGTAGGGGTGCATGGCTACACCTTC
once	TRBJ2-2	TRBV5-4	.	CASSLAERSGTGELFF	TGTGCCAGCAGCTTAGCTGAGCGTTCTGGCACCGGGGAGCTGTTTTTT
.	TRBJ1-6	TRBV9	.	CASSVDPGSGDSPLHF	TGTGCCAGCAGCGTAGATCCGGGGTCTGGGGATTCACCCCTCCACTTT
.	TRBJ2-7	TRBV3-1/TRBV3-2	TRBD1	CASSQGRGQGIYEQYF	TGTGCCAGCAGCCAAGGGCGGGGACAGGGGATCTACGAGCAGTACTTC
.	TRBJ2-6	TRBV30	.	CAWTYPNPLDSSGANVLTF	TGTGCCTGGACTTACCCCAACCCCCTCGACTCTTCCGGGGCCAACGTCCTGACTTTC
.	TRBJ2-1	TRBV7-3	.	CASSLSRNEQFF	TGTGCCAGCAGCCTCTCCAGGAATGAGCAGTTCTTC
.	TRBJ1-3	TRBV5-1	.	CASSQEGMSGNTIYF	TGCGCCAGCAGTCAAGAGGGCATGTCTGGAAACACCATATATTTT
.	TRBJ2-3	TRBV7-2	.	CASSTTGTSTDTQYF	TGTGCCAGCAGCACCACCGGGACTAGCACAGATACGCAGTATTTT
few	TRBJ2-1	TRBV5-6	.	CASSLGLVQAAYNEQFF	TGTGCCAGCAGCTTGGGTTTGGTACAGGCCGCCTACAATGAGCAGTTCTTC
.	TRBJ1-1	TRBV4-2	.	CASSQVQAFGMNTEAFF	TGTGCCAGCAGCCAAGTTCAGGCTTTCGGAATGAACACTGAAGCTTTCTTT
.	TRBJ2-6	TRBV24-1	.	CATSAGWGDSGANVLTF	TGTGCCACCTCGGCGGGATGGGGGGACTCTGGGGCCAACGTCCTGACTTTC
.	TRBJ1-2	TRBV18	.	CASSPKMLGDYGYTF	TGTGCCAGCTCACCTAAGATGCTGGGAGACTATGGCTACACCTTC
.	TRBJ2-2	TRBV5-5	TRBD1	CASSPQGQGTLNTGELFF	TGTGCCAGCAGCCCCCAGGGACAGGGGACCCTAAACACCGGGGAGCTGTTTTTT
.	TRBJ2-3	TRBV7-6	TRBD2	CASSPSGGVDTDTQYF	TGTGCCAGCAGCCCTAGCGGCGGGGTAGACACAGATACGCAGTATTTT
.	TRBJ2-3	TRBV7-9	.	CASSVQGRTTDTQYF	TGTGCCAGCAGCGTACAAGGGAGAACCACAGATACGCAGTATTTT
.	TRBJ1-4	TRBV18	.	CASSPRTKEKLFF	TGTGCCAGCTCACCTAGGACAAAAGAAAAACTGTTTTTT
.	TRBJ2-1	TRBV13	.	CASSDTNDEQFF	TGTGCCAGCAGCGATACTAACGATGAGCAGTTCTTC
.	TRBJ1-1	TRBV28	.	CASSLLQEEAFF	TGTGCCAGCAGTCTATTACAGGAGGAAGCTTTCTTT
once	TRBJ2-5	TRBV5-1	.	CASSLGQPSVETQYF	TGCGCCAGCAGCTTGGGACAGCCCAGCGTAGAGACCCAGTACTTC
.	TRBJ1-1	TRBV30	.	CAWKAGAMKNTEAFF	TGTGCCTGGAAGGCAGGGGCTATGAAGAACACTGAAGCTTTCTTT
.	TRBJ1-2	TRBV6-2/TRBV6-3	TRBD1	CASSSTGNYGYTF	TGTGCCAGCAGTTCGACAGGGAACTATGGCTACACCTTC
.	TRBJ1-5	TRBV12-5	.	CASGLGGDQPQHF	TGTGCTAGTGGTTTAGGGGGAGATCAGCCCCAGCATTTT
few	TRBJ1-1	TRBV6-5	.	CASSYSSPVNTEAFF	TGTGCCAGCAGTTACTCGAGCCCGGTGAACACTGAAGCTTTCTTT
.	TRBJ1-1	TRBV15	.	CATSRGGGGATEAFF	TGTGCCACCAGCAGAGGAGGGGGGGGCGCGACTGAAGCTTTCTTT
.	TRBJ1-5	TRBV2	TRBD1	CASRPGTGLGSNQPQHF	TGTGCCAGCAGACCCGGGACAGGGCTTGGAAGCAATCAGCCCCAGCATTTT
.	TRBJ1-2	TRBV18	TRBD1	CASSPGQNNYGYTF	TGTGCCAGCTCACCGGGACAGAACAACTATGGCTACACCTTC
.	TRBJ2-1	TRBV5-5	TRBD2	CASSLLSSGYSYNEQFF	TGTGCCAGCAGCTTGTTGTCTAGCGGGTACTCCTACAATGAGCAGTTCTTC
.	TRBJ2-5	TRBV4-1	TRBD2	CASSLAGGKETQYF	TGCGCCAGCAGTCTAGCGGGGGGGAAAGAGACCCAGTACTTC
.	TRBJ2-3	TRBV2	.	CASSEGRAADTQYF	TGTGCCAGCAGTGAGGGCAGGGCGGCAGATACGCAGTATTTT
.	TRBJ1-2	TRBV5-1	TRBD1	CASSLAGTGKGGYTF	TGCGCCAGCAGCTTGGCCGGGACAGGGAAGGGCGGCTACACCTTC
.	TRBJ1-6	TRBV6-5	.	CASKLVSHNSPLHF	TGTGCCAGCAAGCTAGTGAGTCATAATTCACCCCTCCACTTT
.	TRBJ1-5	TRBV11-2	.	CASSFYLNQPQHF	TGTGCCAGCAGCTTTTATCTCAATCAGCCCCAGCATTTT
.	TRBJ1-5	TRBV5-6	TRBD1	CASSLGDRVSQPQHF	TGTGCCAGCAGCTTGGGGGACAGGGTAAGCCAGCCCCAGCATTTT
.	TRBJ1-2	TRBV7-9	.	CASSYDTGIYGYTF	TGTGCCAGCAGCTACGATACAGGGATCTATGGCTACACCTTC
once	TRBJ2-7	TRBV28	TRBD1	CASSHRGVSYEQYF	TGTGCCAGCAGTCACAGGGGGGTCTCCTACGAGCAGTACTTC
once	TRBJ1-5	TRBV2	.	CASSSINQPQHF	TGTGCCAGCAGCAGTATTAATCAGCCCCAGCATTTT
.	TRBJ2-4	TRBV5-1	TRBD1	CASSSDRGLQYF	TGCGCCAGCAGCTCTGACAGGGGGCTTCAGTACTTC
once	TRBJ2-2	TRBV4-3	.	CASSQDPSPNTGELFF	TGCGCCAGCAGCCAAGATCCGTCCCCGAACACCGGGGAGCTGTTTTTT
.	TRBJ2-5	TRBV18	.	CASSPSSQETQYF	TGTGCCAGCTCACCTTCCTCCCAAGAGACCCAGTACTTC
.	TRBJ1-6	TRBV5-6	.	CASSRTLGFEGSPLHF	TGTGCCAGCAGCCGGACACTGGGGTTTGAAGGGTCACCCCTCCACTTT
.	TRBJ1-6	TRBV7-9	TRBD1	CASSTGGNSPLHF	TGTGCCAGCAGCACAGGGGGGAATTCACCCCTCCACTTT